The subject of this entry is one TCR beta chain. Antigen unknown. Here immunoSEQ multiplex PCR was the method, and the copy in TCRdb shows in-frame clones only, minus some. The sample records roughly 150,000 clones, approximately 94% being singletons. The data belong to a study of cytomegalovirus exposure and HLA in healthy donors. V lost 4 bases to trimming and J lost 8 bases, with 9 bases between them. Germline CDR1 SQVTM, CDR2 ANQGSEA. The CDR3 runs to 11 residues. Whole-study results and caveats: In vitro, three CMV-associated chains proved specific for CMV antigens. Reports described diagnosis of cytomegalovirus status by the classifier as highly specific and sensitive. For most TCR sequences rarity was the rule, although some public TCRs occurred in many donors.

Specimen: PBMCs. This sequence was found in a man aged 18 to 35 in good health and CMV-seropositive. The V gene is TRBV29-1, the J gene TRBJ2-1, with a tentative D call TRBD1 (6 bases). CDR3 in amino acids: CSVATGDEQFF. DNA for the CDR3: TGCAGCGTTGCGACAGGTGATGAGCAGTTCTTC.